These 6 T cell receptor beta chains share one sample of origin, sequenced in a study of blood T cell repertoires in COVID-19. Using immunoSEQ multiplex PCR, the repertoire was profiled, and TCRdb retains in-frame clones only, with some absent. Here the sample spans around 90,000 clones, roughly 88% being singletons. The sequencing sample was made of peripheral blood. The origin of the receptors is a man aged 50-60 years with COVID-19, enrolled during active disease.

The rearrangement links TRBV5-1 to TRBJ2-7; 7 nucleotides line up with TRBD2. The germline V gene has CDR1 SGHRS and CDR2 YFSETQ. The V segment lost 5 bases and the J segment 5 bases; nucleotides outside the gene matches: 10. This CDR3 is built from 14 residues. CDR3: CASSVGGVVDEQYF. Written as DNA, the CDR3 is TGCGCCAGCAGTGTGGGAGGGGTCGTGGACGAGCAGTACTTC. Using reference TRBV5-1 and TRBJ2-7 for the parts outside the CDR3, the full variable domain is KAGVTQTPRYLIKTRGQQVTLSCSPISGHRSVSWYQQTPGQGLQFLFEYFSETQRNKGNFPGRFSGRQFSNSRSEMNVSTLELGDSALYLCASSVGGVVDEQYFGPGTRLTVT.

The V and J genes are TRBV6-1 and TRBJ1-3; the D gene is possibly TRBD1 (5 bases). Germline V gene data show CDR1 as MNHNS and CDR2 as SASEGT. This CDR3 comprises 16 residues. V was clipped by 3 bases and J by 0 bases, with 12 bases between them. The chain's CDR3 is CASSDRARASGNTIYF. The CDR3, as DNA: TGTGCCAGCAGTGACAGGGCCCGAGCCTCTGGAAACACCATATATTTT.

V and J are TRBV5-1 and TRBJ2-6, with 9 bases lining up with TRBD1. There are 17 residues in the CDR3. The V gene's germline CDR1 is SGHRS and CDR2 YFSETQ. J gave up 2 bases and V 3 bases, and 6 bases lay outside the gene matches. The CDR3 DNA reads TGCGCCAGCAGCTCCCTGACAGGGGGGACTGGGGCCAACGTCCTGACTTTC. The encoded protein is CASSSLTGGTGANVLTF.

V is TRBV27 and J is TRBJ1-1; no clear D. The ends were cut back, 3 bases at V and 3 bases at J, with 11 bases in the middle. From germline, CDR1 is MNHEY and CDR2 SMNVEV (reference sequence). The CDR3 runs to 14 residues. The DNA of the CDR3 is TGTGCCAGCAGTTTTGCGGGTTTGTACACTGAAGCTTTCTTT. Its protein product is CASSFAGLYTEAFF.

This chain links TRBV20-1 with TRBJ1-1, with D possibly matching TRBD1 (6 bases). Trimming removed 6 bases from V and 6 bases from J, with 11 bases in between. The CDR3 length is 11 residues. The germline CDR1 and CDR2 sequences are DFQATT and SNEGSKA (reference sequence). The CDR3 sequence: CSANRVSEAFF. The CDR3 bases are TGCAGTGCAAACAGGGTTTCTGAAGCTTTCTTT.

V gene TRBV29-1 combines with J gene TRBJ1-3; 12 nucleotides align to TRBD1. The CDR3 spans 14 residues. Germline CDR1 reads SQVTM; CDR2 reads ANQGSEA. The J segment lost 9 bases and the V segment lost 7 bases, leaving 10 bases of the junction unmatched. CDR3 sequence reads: CSATGQGASSTIYF. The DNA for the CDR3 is TGCAGCGCAACGGGACAGGGGGCGTCGAGCACCATATATTTT.